The clone carrying this TCR beta chain was seen just once. Antigen: not known. Primers used in a second PCR of about 6 to 11 cycles were a sample-barcoded 5' primer and a J-beta primer mix. TCRdb independently ran MiXCR on the 5' RACE reads; one entry per CDR3 protein. The table records roughly 900,000 distinct CDR3 sequences, 25% to 35% of them present only once. This sample was included in a study of blood T cells in healthy people across ages. Looking at the study overall: Template switching picked up about one barcoded beta molecule for each two T cells.

Overall study findings and caveats: A greater number of naive CD4+ cells and higher diversity distinguished long-lived donors from aged donors. Changes seen in expanded clonotypes were possibly confounded by donor CMV status left unknown.

Isolation recovered at least 6 million PBMCs from every sample. Germline assignment: CDR1 SEHNR and CDR2 FQNEAQ (reference sequence). V was shortened by 1 base and J by 7 bases, with 11 bases between the two germline ends. The CDR3 is 14 amino acids. This rearrangement joins TRBV7-9 to TRBJ2-1; D remains unclear. The sample taken for sequencing was blood. The receptor was isolated from a woman older than 75 in good health. The CDR3 sequence: CASSLGEIGNEQFF. The CDR3 DNA is TGTGCCAGCAGCTTAGGAGAGATCGGAAATGAGCAGTTCTTC.